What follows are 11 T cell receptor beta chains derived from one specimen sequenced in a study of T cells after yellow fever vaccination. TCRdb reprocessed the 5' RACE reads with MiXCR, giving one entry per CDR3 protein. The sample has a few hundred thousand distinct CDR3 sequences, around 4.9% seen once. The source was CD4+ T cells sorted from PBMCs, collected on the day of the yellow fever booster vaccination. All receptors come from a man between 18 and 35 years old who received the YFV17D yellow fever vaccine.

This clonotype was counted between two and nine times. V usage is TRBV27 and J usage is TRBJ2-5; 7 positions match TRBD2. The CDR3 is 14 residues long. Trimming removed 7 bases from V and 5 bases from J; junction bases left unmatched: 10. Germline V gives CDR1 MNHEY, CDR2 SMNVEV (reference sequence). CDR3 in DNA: TGTGCCAGCACCAATAGACTAGCTGGGGAGACCCAGTACTTC. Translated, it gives CASTNRLAGETQYF.

CDR3 region: CASSYSRGQGYGYTF. The CDR3 DNA sequence: TGTGCCAGCAGTTACTCGAGGGGACAAGGCTATGGCTACACCTTC. The V gene is TRBV6-6, the J gene TRBJ1-2, with D possibly matching TRBD1 (6 bases). Trimming took 0 bases from V and 4 from J, leaving 12 bases between them. The CDR3 loop spans 15 amino acids. In germline, CDR1 is MNHNY, CDR2 SVGAGI (reference sequence).

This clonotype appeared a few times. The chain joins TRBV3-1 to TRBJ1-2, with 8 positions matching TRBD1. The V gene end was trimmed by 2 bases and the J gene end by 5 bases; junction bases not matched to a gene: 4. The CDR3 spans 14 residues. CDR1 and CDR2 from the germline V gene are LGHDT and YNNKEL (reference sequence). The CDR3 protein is CASSQFGTGYGYTF. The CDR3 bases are TGTGCCAGCAGCCAATTCGGGACAGGATATGGCTACACCTTC.

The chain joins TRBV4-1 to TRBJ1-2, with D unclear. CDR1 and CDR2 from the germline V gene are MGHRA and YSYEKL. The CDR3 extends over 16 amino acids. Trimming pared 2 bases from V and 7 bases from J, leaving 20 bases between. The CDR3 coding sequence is TGCGCCAGCAGCCAACCATCCTCGGGCAGAAGCAGTGGCTACACCTTC. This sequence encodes CASSQPSSGRSSGYTF.

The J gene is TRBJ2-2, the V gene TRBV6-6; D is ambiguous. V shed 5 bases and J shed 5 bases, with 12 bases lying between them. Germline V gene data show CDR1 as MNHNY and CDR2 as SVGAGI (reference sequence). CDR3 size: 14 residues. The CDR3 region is CASSTRVGTGELFF. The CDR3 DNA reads TGTGCCAGCAGTACCCGGGTGGGGACCGGGGAGCTGTTTTTT.

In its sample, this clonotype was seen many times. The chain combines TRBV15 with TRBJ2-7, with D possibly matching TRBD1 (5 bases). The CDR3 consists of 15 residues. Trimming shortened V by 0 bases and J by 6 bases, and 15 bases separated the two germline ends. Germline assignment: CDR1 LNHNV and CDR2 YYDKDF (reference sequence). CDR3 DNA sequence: TGTGCCACCAGCAGAGATCACGGACAAATCACCGAGCAGTACTTC. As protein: CATSRDHGQITEQYF. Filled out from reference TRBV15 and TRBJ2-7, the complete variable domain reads DAMVIQNPRYQVTQFGKPVTLSCSQTLNHNVMYWYQQKSSQAPKLLFHYYDKDFNNEADTPDNFQSRRPNTSFCFLDIRSPGLGDTAMYLCATSRDHGQITEQYFGPGTRLTVT.

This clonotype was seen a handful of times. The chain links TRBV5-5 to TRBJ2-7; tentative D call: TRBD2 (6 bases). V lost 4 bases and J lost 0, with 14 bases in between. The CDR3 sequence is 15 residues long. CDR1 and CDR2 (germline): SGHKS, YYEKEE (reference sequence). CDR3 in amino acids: CASSRSGPSSYEQYF. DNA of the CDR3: TGTGCCAGCAGCCGTAGCGGACCCAGCTCCTACGAGCAGTACTTC. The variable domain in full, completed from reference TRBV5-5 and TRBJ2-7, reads DAGVTQSPTHLIKTRGQQVTLRCSPISGHKSVSWYQQVLGQGPQFIFQYYEKEERGRGNFPDRFSARQFPNYSSELNVNALLLGDSALYLCASSRSGPSSYEQYFGPGTRLTVT.

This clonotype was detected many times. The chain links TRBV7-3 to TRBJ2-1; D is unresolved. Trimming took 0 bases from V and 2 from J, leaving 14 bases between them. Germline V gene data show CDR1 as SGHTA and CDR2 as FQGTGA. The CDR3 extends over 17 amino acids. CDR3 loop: CASSLTFGGLPYNEQFF. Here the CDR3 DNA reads TGTGCCAGCAGCTTAACTTTCGGCGGCCTGCCCTACAATGAGCAGTTCTTC.

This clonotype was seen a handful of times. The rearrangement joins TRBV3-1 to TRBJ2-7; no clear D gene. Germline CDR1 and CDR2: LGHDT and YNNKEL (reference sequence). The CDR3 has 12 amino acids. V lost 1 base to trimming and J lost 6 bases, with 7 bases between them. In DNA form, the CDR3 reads TGTGCCAGCAGCCAAGCCCCGGGCGAGCAGTACTTC. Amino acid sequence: CASSQAPGEQYF.

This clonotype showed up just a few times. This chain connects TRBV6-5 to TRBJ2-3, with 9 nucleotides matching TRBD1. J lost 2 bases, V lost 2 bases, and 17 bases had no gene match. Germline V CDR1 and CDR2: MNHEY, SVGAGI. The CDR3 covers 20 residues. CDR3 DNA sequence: TGTGCCAGCAGTTACCCGGGACAGGGCCAGTCGGGGGTCCTCACAGATACGCAGTATTTT. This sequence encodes CASSYPGQGQSGVLTDTQYF.

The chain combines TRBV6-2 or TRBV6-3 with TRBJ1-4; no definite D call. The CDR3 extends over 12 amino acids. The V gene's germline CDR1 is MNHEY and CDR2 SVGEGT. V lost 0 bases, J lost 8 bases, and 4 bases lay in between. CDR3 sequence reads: CASSYSEEKLFF. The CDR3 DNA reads TGTGCCAGCAGTTACTCGGAAGAAAAACTGTTTTTT.